This T cell receptor beta chain emerged from a study of blood T cells in healthy people across ages. The germline CDR1 and CDR2 sequences are KGHSH and LQKENI. Between the trimmed V and J ends, which lost 3 bases and 10 bases, there was a span of 16 bases. The CDR3 totals 14 residues. The study's findings and limits: TCR beta diversity, measured per million T cells, fell in a roughly linear way with age. Percentage of naive T cells showed a strong correlation with TCR beta diversity. The study regarded diversity estimates from one million T cells as underestimates.

Through a sample-barcoded 5' primer and a J-beta primer mix, a second PCR was run for about 6 to 11 cycles. Each TCR beta cDNA got a 12-nucleotide random molecular identifier. TCRdb re-analysed the 5' RACE reads in MiXCR, keeping a single row per CDR3 protein. The repertoire has roughly 1.5 million distinct CDR3 sequences, 40% to 45% of them found once; the top ten carry approximately 4%. A word on this clonotype: Its cognate antigen is unknown.

The rearrangement uses TRBV18 and TRBJ2-1, with a possible D match to TRBD1 (6 bases). This clonotype originated in a young woman in good health. Sample: blood. The CDR3 loop reads CASSPGTGIREQFF. CDR3 coding DNA: TGTGCCAGCTCACCGGGAACAGGGATTAGGGAGCAGTTCTTC.